This TCR beta chain was documented in a study of T cells in Graves' hyperthyroidism and ophthalmopathy. Amplification yielded TCR beta CDR3 regions, with RNA transcripts as the source. During a first-round RT-PCR of the TCR CDR3, the HTBI primer set was used. MiXCR was run by TCRdb on the multiplex PCR reads, yielding one entry per CDR3 protein. The data hold 660,000 or so distinct CDR3 sequences, with 45% observed a single time. The CDR3 has 14 amino acids. The germline V gene encodes CDR1 SGHVS and CDR2 FQNEAQ. Trimming cost V 6 bases and J 3 bases, with 14 bases left between them. The rearrangement joins TRBV7-8 to TRBJ2-5; tentatively, D is TRBD1 (6 bases). The source material was peripheral blood or thyroid tissue (not recorded which). The sequence came from an adult man with Graves' disease, either hyperthyroidism or ophthalmopathy (not recorded which). The chain's CDR3 is CASRTRGWEETQYF. DNA of the CDR3: TGTGCCAGCAGAACCAGGGGATGGGAAGAGACCCAGTACTTC.